This TCR beta chain was captured by sequencing in a study of T cell changes during pregnancy in multiple sclerosis. Germline assignment: CDR1 GTSNPN and CDR2 SVGIG (reference sequence). This CDR3 comprises 11 residues. V was pared by 3 bases and J by 6 bases, with 9 bases between. The repertoire was sequenced with immunoSEQ multiplex PCR; TCRdb's copy has only in-frame clones and lacks some. The top ten hold roughly 0.45% of the sample, which has more than 35,000 clones, approximately 91% seen once. Sequenced here: CD4+ T cells from peripheral blood mononuclear cells, sampled in the third trimester of pregnancy. V and J are TRBV30 and TRBJ2-7; D not certain. This TCR came from a female donor in good health, enrolled as a control in a pregnancy study. This chain's CDR3 is CAWRASGEQYF. The DNA of the CDR3 is TGTGCCTGGAGAGCCTCGGGCGAGCAGTACTTC. Looking up the rest from reference TRBV30 and TRBJ2-7 gives the full variable domain: SQTIHQWPATLVQPVGSPLSLECTVEGTSNPNLYWYRQAAGRGLQLLFYSVGIGQISSEVPQNLSASRPQDRQFILSSKKLLLSDSGFYLCAWRASGEQYFGPGTRLTVT.